These 20 T cell receptor beta chains originate from one sample sequenced in a study of identical twins. One entry per CDR3 protein, called by TCRdb with MiXCR from the 5' RACE reads. The sample has 450,000 to 650,000 distinct CDR3 sequences, about 16% seen once. These same records also appear under a second study, on yellow fever vaccine responses in identical twins.

The sequenced sample consisted of CD4+ T cells sorted from blood. The receptor set was obtained from a woman between 18 and 29 years old in good health.

The J gene is TRBJ2-7, the V gene TRBV28; 11 nucleotides match TRBD2. Germline V gene sequence: CDR1 MDHEN, CDR2 SYDVKM. Trimming cost V 4 bases and J 2 bases; bases outside gene matches: 7. The CDR3 extends over 16 amino acids. The CDR3 is CASSSNGLAGTYEQYF. CDR3 bases: TGTGCCAGCAGTTCGAATGGACTAGCGGGTACCTACGAGCAGTACTTC.

The sample holds many counts of this clonotype. V is TRBV5-1 and J is TRBJ1-1; 9 bases are a match to TRBD1. The ends lost 2 bases at V and 8 bases at J; junction bases unmatched: 7. The CDR3 loop spans 14 amino acids. CDR1 is SGHRS and CDR2 is YFSETQ in the germline V gene. The CDR3 bases are TGCGCCAGCAGCTTCACGGGACAGGGAGAAGAAGCTTTCTTT. Protein product: CASSFTGQGEEAFF.

This clonotype was counted a few times. J is TRBJ2-3 and V is TRBV7-6, with TRBD1 as a possible D gene (5 bases). V lost 6 bases and J 3 bases, leaving 16 bases between the germline ends. The CDR3 extends over 15 amino acids. Germline-derived CDR1 and CDR2 are SGHVS and FNYEAQ. The chain's CDR3 is CASSPFGRDTDTQYF. CDR3 DNA sequence: TGTGCCAGCAGTCCTTTCGGCAGGGATACAGATACGCAGTATTTT.

The V call is TRBV11-2, the J call TRBJ2-1, with 15 bases aligning to TRBD2. The trim removed 6 bases at V and 4 bases at J, leaving 10 bases unmatched. CDR1 SGHAT and CDR2 FQNNGV come from the germline V gene. The CDR3 is 18 amino acids. Written as DNA, the CDR3 is TGTGCCAGCAGTCACACCGGGACTAGCGGGAGGACTTACAATGAGCAGTTCTTC. Translated: CASSHTGTSGRTYNEQFF.

This clonotype was found a few times. The junction and the germline gene differ at one end; a read error may be behind it. This rearrangement joins TRBV29-1 to TRBJ2-1; 10 nucleotides line up with TRBD2. CDR3 length equals 14 residues. Germline loops: CDR1 SQVTM, CDR2 ANQGSEA. The CDR3 DNA is TGCAGCGTTGGCCTAGCGGGAGTTAGTTTCGTTAGGATCTTC. This gives the protein CSVGLAGVSFVRIF.

This clonotype was detected a few times. The chain combines TRBV20-1 with TRBJ2-1; TRBD2 matches at 12 bases. V was pared by 6 bases and J by 4 bases, with 7 bases of the junction left unmatched. There are 15 residues in the CDR3. The germline gives CDR1 DFQATT, CDR2 SNEGSKA (reference sequence). The CDR3 DNA sequence: TGCAGTGCGCACAGGACTAGCGGGATTTACAATGAGCAGTTCTTC. Protein: CSAHRTSGIYNEQFF.

This chain connects TRBV2 to TRBJ2-5; 7 bases agree with TRBD1. J gave up 1 base and V 7 bases, and 9 bases lay outside the gene matches. Germline-derived CDR1 and CDR2 are SNHLY and FYNNEI. This CDR3 comprises 15 residues. The CDR3 nucleotides read TGTGCCAGCAAACTCCGACAGGGATCCCAAGAGACCCAGTACTTC. Translating it yields CASKLRQGSQETQYF.

The sample holds many counts of this clonotype. The chain links TRBV12-3 or TRBV12-4 to TRBJ2-1; D not certain. Deletions cut 4 bases from V and 7 bases from J, with 5 bases between. The CDR3 spans 11 residues. Here the CDR3 DNA reads TGTGCCAGCAGTTCATCGAATGAGCAGTTCTTC. Amino acid sequence: CASSSSNEQFF.

This clonotype was observed a few times. The chain's CDR3 is CASSEGTGAKLNQPQHF. CDR3 nucleotides: TGTGCCAGCAGTGAAGGAACAGGGGCGAAATTAAATCAGCCCCAGCATTTT. This rearrangement joins TRBV6-1 to TRBJ1-5; 7 bases are a match to TRBD1. Germline V gives CDR1 MNHNS, CDR2 SASEGT. J gave up 4 bases and V 1 base, and 10 bases lay outside the gene matches. The CDR3 totals 17 residues.

This clonotype occurred many times. This rearrangement joins TRBV7-9 to TRBJ2-1; perhaps TRBD1 as D (6 bases). Germline V CDR1 and CDR2: SEHNR, FQNEAQ (reference sequence). This CDR3 contains 15 residues. Trimming removed 1 base from V and 2 bases from J, with 9 bases in between. In DNA, the CDR3 is TGTGCCAGCAGCTTAGTTGGGGGCACCTACAATGAGCAGTTCTTC. It is translated as CASSLVGGTYNEQFF.

V gene TRBV5-1 combines with J gene TRBJ1-6; 7 positions match TRBD1. The V gene end was trimmed by 3 bases and the J gene end by 7 bases; junction bases not matched to a gene: 7. This CDR3 comprises 15 residues. Germline CDR1 and CDR2: SGHRS and YFSETQ. The CDR3 DNA reads TGCGCCAGCAGCTCATCCGGGACAGCAAATTCACCCCTCCACTTT. Its protein is CASSSSGTANSPLHF.

The chain combines TRBV11-3 with TRBJ2-7; TRBD2 aligns across 10 bases. The CDR3 consists of 15 residues. The V and J ends lost 4 bases and 4 bases, in that order; junction bases with no gene match: 7. Germline CDR1 SGHNT, CDR2 YENEEA. CDR3 nucleotide sequence: TGTGCCAGCAGCTCGTTAGCGGGAGGTGGTTACGAGCAGTACTTC. Encoded protein: CASSSLAGGGYEQYF.

The chain employs TRBV11-2 and TRBJ2-5, with TRBD2 matching 9 bases. Per germline, CDR1 SGHAT and CDR2 FQNNGV. CDR3 length: 16 residues. The ends lost 5 bases at V and 1 base at J; junction bases unmatched: 8. The CDR3, as DNA: TGTGCCAGCAGCGTCCAGGGCGGGAGGGCCCAAGAGACCCAGTACTTC. Protein product: CASSVQGGRAQETQYF.

The V gene is TRBV7-3, the J gene TRBJ2-3; 11 bases fit TRBD2. Germline V gene data show CDR1 as SGHTA and CDR2 as FQGTGA. The CDR3 totals 17 residues. V was clipped by 5 bases and J by 6 bases; unmatched bases: 13. The CDR3 region has the DNA TGTGCCAGCAGCCTAAAAAGACTAGCGGGAAATGAGGATACGCAGTATTTT. It encodes CASSLKRLAGNEDTQYF.

This clonotype has more than one count but fewer than ten. The rearrangement links TRBV5-1 to TRBJ1-1; 8 bases are a match to TRBD1. Germline CDR1 reads SGHRS; CDR2 reads YFSETQ. This CDR3 comprises 13 residues. J gave up 5 bases and V 5 bases, and 5 bases lay outside the gene matches. The CDR3 DNA reads TGCGCCAGCAGACAGGGGGTAAGGACTGAAGCTTTCTTT. This codes for CASRQGVRTEAFF.

This clonotype was detected a few times. The rearrangement links TRBV5-1 to TRBJ2-3; a possible D gene is TRBD2 (6 bases). Between the trimmed V and J ends, which lost 4 bases and 1 base, there was a span of 10 bases. The CDR3 has 14 amino acids. Germline CDR1 and CDR2: SGHRS and YFSETQ. This chain's CDR3 is CASSPPSGTDTQYF. The DNA for the CDR3 is TGCGCCAGCAGCCCTCCTAGCGGCACAGATACGCAGTATTTT.

Ten or more counts support this clonotype. The rearrangement links TRBV4-2 to TRBJ2-1; the D is unclear. Germline-derived CDR1 and CDR2 are LGHNA and YNFKEQ. This CDR3 spans 13 amino acids. With 0 bases removed from V and 4 bases from J, the gap between germline ends came to 4 bases. In DNA form, the CDR3 reads TGTGCCAGCAGCCAAGATCCGTACAATGAGCAGTTCTTC. This encodes CASSQDPYNEQFF.

The V gene is TRBV11-3, the J gene TRBJ2-1; a possible D gene is TRBD1 (5 bases). V was pared by 0 bases and J by 7 bases, with 19 bases between. CDR3 size: 17 residues. Germline CDR1 and CDR2: SGHNT and YENEEA. The DNA for the CDR3 is TGTGCCAGCAGCTTAGATGATCGTCAGGGTGTAAGGAATGAGCAGTTCTTC. It codes for CASSLDDRQGVRNEQFF.

This clonotype was picked up a small number of times. The chain carries TRBV20-1 and TRBJ2-4; 10 bases fit TRBD1. After removal of 6 bases from V and 2 bases from J, the junction contained 4 bases not matched to a gene. The V gene's germline CDR1 is DFQATT and CDR2 SNEGSKA (reference sequence). The CDR3 spans 14 residues. The CDR3 loop reads CSASDRGTKNIQYF. DNA of the CDR3: TGCAGTGCCTCGGACAGGGGGACCAAAAACATTCAGTACTTC.

In this sample, this clonotype turned up many times. The chain combines TRBV12-3 or TRBV12-4 with TRBJ1-2, with D possibly being TRBD1 (5 bases). The CDR3 is made up of 17 amino acids. Trimming shortened V by 3 bases and J by 4 bases, and 21 bases separated the two germline ends. For the CDR3, the DNA is TGTGCCAGCAGTTTTTATCTTGGTCAGGGAAGTTCCTATGGCTACACCTTC. Translating it yields CASSFYLGQGSSYGYTF.